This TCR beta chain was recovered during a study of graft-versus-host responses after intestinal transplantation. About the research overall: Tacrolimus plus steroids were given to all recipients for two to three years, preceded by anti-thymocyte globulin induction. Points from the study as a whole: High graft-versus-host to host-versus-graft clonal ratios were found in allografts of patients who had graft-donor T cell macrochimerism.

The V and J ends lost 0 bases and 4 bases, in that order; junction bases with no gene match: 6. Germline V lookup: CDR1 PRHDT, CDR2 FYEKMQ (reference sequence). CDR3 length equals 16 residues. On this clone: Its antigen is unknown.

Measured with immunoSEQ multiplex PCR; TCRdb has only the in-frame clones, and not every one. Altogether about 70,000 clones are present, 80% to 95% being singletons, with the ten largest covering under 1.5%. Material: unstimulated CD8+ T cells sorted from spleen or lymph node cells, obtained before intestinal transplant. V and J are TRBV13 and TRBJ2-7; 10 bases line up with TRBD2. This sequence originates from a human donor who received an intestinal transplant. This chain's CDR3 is CASSLGLLAGVYEQYF. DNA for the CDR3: TGTGCCAGCAGCTTAGGCCTTCTAGCGGGAGTTTACGAGCAGTACTTC.